This T cell receptor (beta chain) was captured by sequencing in a study of blood T cell repertoires in COVID-19. In the study overall: The United States, Italy and Spain supplied acute and convalescent COVID-19 samples. PBMCs, B-cell-depleted T cells, or T cells were the source of the cDNA or gDNA that made up the material.

The CDR3 is 14 amino acids. J lost 0 bases, V lost 6 bases, and 5 bases had no gene match. Germline V gene sequence: CDR1 SQVTM, CDR2 ANQGSEA. Per the original methods: For nucleated cells, counts were estimated from reference gene primer amplification. TCRdb keeps only in-frame clones here, not all; method: immunoSEQ multiplex PCR. The V and J calls and the clone size are those of that table, but D and trimming were determined from the DNA. The sample lists 110,000 or so clones, roughly 82% occurring once. This chain joins TRBV29-1 and TRBJ1-3, with 7 bases lining up with TRBD1. Sample: peripheral blood. The sequence came from a woman aged 40 to 50 with acute or convalescent COVID-19. CDR3 nucleotides: TGCAGCGTCGGGGACAGTTACTCTGGAAACACCATATATTTT. Amino acids: CSVGDSYSGNTIYF.